Listed below are T cell receptor beta chains from one sample, sequenced in a study of T cell clonotyping in hematopoietic cell transplantation. Sequencing used immunoSEQ multiplex PCR; TCRdb keeps in-frame clones, though not all of them. The sample holds more than 9,000 clones; 45% to 55% are singletons and the top ten take 13%. The sample consisted of peripheral blood mononuclear cells, taken 100 days after allogeneic stem cell transplant. All receptors derive from a female patient aged 50-59 years who had an allogeneic stem cell transplant from an unrelated donor, so the T cells may come from the graft donor. Some clones in this sample may be carry-over from other donors' samples. Each CDR3 is given with its conserved first and last residue. A D gene is named only where the DNA matches it firmly. Rows may omit the clone size; those that give it use once, few, many or a size class.

cdr3_length	d_call	clone_size	v_call	j_call	cdr3_nt	cdr3_aa
15	TRBD1	-	TRBV9	TRBJ1-6	TGTGCCAGCAGCGCCCAGGGGGCCGGTAATTCACCCCTCCACTTT	CASSAQGAGNSPLHF
12	-	few	TRBV6-5	TRBJ2-7	TGTGCCAGCAGTTACGGGGGCCACGAGCAGTACTTC	CASSYGGHEQYF
14	-	-	TRBV29-1	TRBJ2-7	TGCAGCGTCGGGGGAGAAGCTGGATCCTACGAGCAGTACTTC	CSVGGEAGSYEQYF
14	TRBD2	few	TRBV19	TRBJ2-3	TGTGCCAGTAGTATACCGGGACTACTTCACACGCAGTATTTT	CASSIPGLLHTQYF
13	-	-	TRBV7-2	TRBJ1-5	TGTGCCAGCAGCTCCAGCAATAATCAGCCCCAGCATTTT	CASSSSNNQPQHF
12	TRBD1	once	TRBV25-1	TRBJ1-2	TGTGCCAGCAGTGACAGGGGGCTTGGCTACACCTTC	CASSDRGLGYTF
13	TRBD1	-	TRBV29-1	TRBJ1-2	TGCAGCGTTGAAGGCAACACAGGGGATGGCTACACCTTC	CSVEGNTGDGYTF
13	-	-	TRBV7-2	TRBJ1-2	TGTGCCAGCAGCCCTTACACGAACTATGGCTACACCTTC	CASSPYTNYGYTF
11	-	medium-sized	TRBV6-5	TRBJ1-2	TGTGCCAGTGTTGGTCCCTATGGCTACACCTTC	CASVGPYGYTF
11	-	few	TRBV11-2	TRBJ2-5	TGTGCCAGCAGCCCACAAGAGACCCAGTACTTC	CASSPQETQYF
10	-	-	TRBV6-5	TRBJ1-1	TGTGCCAGTGGGCCAGGGATCGCTTTCTTT	CASGPGIAFF
13	-	-	TRBV27	TRBJ2-1	TGTGCCAGCAGTTGGGGACGGCACAATGAGCAGTTCTTC	CASSWGRHNEQFF
12	-	-	TRBV2	TRBJ1-5	TGTGCCAGCGGAGGGTCCGGTCAGCCCCAGCATTTT	CASGGSGQPQHF
14	-	-	TRBV30	TRBJ2-5	TGTGCCTGGAGTGTACGGCGGACCCAAGAGACCCAGTACTTC	CAWSVRRTQETQYF
13	-	-	TRBV30	TRBJ1-5	TGTGCCTGGGCGACAGGTCGGAATCAGCCCCAGCATTTT	CAWATGRNQPQHF
15	-	few	TRBV6-1	TRBJ1-2	TGTGCCAGCAGTCTCGCATGGGGGGCTAACTATGGCTACACCTTC	CASSLAWGANYGYTF
14	TRBD1	-	TRBV30	TRBJ2-7	TGTGCCTGGAGGCCCGGACAGGAGTTCCACGAGCAGTACTTC	CAWRPGQEFHEQYF
14	-	few	TRBV19	TRBJ1-1	TGTGCCAGTAGTCTGGGGGCGAGTCTGATACGAGCTTTCTTT	CASSLGASLIRAFF
14	-	few	TRBV30	TRBJ2-1	TGTGCCTGGAGGGACCCCAGGGACTACAATGAGCAGTTCTTC	CAWRDPRDYNEQFF
12	TRBD2	-	TRBV19	TRBJ2-5	TGTGCCACGACGGCGGGGGGTGAGACCCAGTACTTC	CATTAGGETQYF
12	TRBD2	-	TRBV6-5	TRBJ2-7	TGTGCCAGCAGCAGCGGGGCAGGCGAGCAGTACTTC	CASSSGAGEQYF
14	TRBD2	-	TRBV30	TRBJ2-7	TGTGCCTGGAGTAATGCGGGAGGGAACTACGAGCAGTACTTC	CAWSNAGGNYEQYF
16	-	few	TRBV6-1	TRBJ2-3	TGTGCCAGCAGTGAATTGACAAGAGAAAGCACAGATACGCAGTATTTT	CASSELTRESTDTQYF
14	-	-	TRBV6-5	TRBJ1-1	TGTGCCAGCAGTTACACGGATATGAACACTGAAGCTTTCTTT	CASSYTDMNTEAFF
12	-	-	TRBV28	TRBJ1-5	TGTGCCAGCAGCGAACGGGGTCAGCCCCAGCATTTT	CASSERGQPQHF